The sequence of this T cell receptor (beta chain) was determined in a study of T cell responses to AZD1222 COVID-19 vaccine. As to this clone: Its antigen is as yet unknown.

The CDR3 covers 15 residues. V lost 2 bases, J lost 3 bases, and 13 bases lay in between. Germline CDR1 is SEHNR and CDR2 is FQNEAQ (reference sequence). Clones were read by immunoSEQ multiplex PCR, and TCRdb kept only the in-frame ones, dropping some. Of tens of thousands of clones in the sample, approximately 79% were seen once. Study results and caveats: The donor group comprised mostly white British people and more females; the analysis possibly underestimated clonal diversity. There were repertoire samples only from the period after the peak T cell response.

V is TRBV7-9 and J is TRBJ1-2; D gene unclear. This receptor was obtained from an adult in good health. The sequences come from peripheral blood, collected on day 0 of MenACWY control vaccination. The CDR3 is CASSLLSGKHYGYTF. As DNA, the CDR3 is TGTGCCAGCAGCTTACTGAGTGGGAAACACTATGGCTACACCTTC.